This TCR beta chain was profiled in a study of shared clonotypes between healthy human individuals (dated by TCRdb to 2020 to 2021). Some background on the complete study: A couple of women and a few men aged 18 to 49 years were included in the cohort. For each donor, CD4 naive and CD4 memory were each run on three plates, CD8 naive on two plates, and CD8 memory on one plate. Blood TCR repertoires of several healthy adults were deeply sequenced to estimate repertoire size and the extent of clonotype sharing between individuals. Different laboratories and diverse techniques were used to prepare libraries and sequence TCR repertoires, to increase sequencing depth and limit assay-specific biases. Per donor, leukapheresis produced somewhere between about 0.8 and 9.5 billion PBMCs.

On this clone itself: No cognate antigen has been identified for it. Within one base of it there is no much larger clone, and no base qualities were kept.

The CDR3 runs 15 residues from the cysteine to the phenylalanine. Just CDR3 DNA is preserved here, 45 bases in frame from base 1. V is pruned by 1 base and J by 4 bases, leaving 3 bases of the junction without a gene match. As encoded in the germline V gene (reference sequence), CDR1 is SEHNR while CDR2 is FQNEAQ. Healthy HIV-negative adults with no recently reported acute infections or vaccinations were included as donors. Every donor was a Caucasian adult residing in Nashville, Tennessee, USA. CD4+ T cells were enriched by magnetic negative selection, after which naive cells were positively selected on CD45RA and the negative fraction was taken as the memory subset. Blood was obtained by leukapheresis, after which PBMCs were separated by Ficoll-Histopaque density gradient centrifugation and cryopreserved in liquid nitrogen vapor phase. Analytical flow cytometry was used to check the purity and quantity of every magnetically sorted T cell population. Genomic DNA was isolated from each sorted fraction and quantified by UV absorbance on a Nanodrop 2000c.

Study-wide conclusions, independent of this receptor: Clonotypes shared by all four sorted-subset donors showed higher generation probabilities than non-shared clonotypes. Incomplete sequencing was indicated by rarefaction of sorted-subset datasets, despite the large sequencing depth. When several donors were compared, the shared fraction of clonotypes was around 5.1% for naive CD4, approximately 3.3% for naive CD8, 2% to 2.5% for memory CD4, and around 0.4% for memory CD8. Because the study included only a small number of donors, the genetic and exposure-history diversity represented was limited. Sampling was limited to blood, and TCR repertoires in tissue likely differ from TCR repertoires in blood. Naive subsets generally had larger estimated clonotype richness than memory subsets. Based on pairwise subsampling, the degree of clonotype sharing among donors was expected to be affected by sequencing depth.

Using the deep immunoSEQ assay, TCR CDR3 regions were amplified from genomic DNA by multiplex PCR. Extracted genomic DNA from each cell subset was spread evenly across all wells of several immunoSEQ 96-well plates, with each plate serving as a replicate. For sorted subsets, each replicate PCR was loaded with approximately 0.2 ug genomic DNA, equivalent to 30,000 or so T cell genomes. Purified libraries were quantified with a Qubit 3.0 fluorometer, sized on a Bioanalyzer 2100, and re-quantified with the KAPA Library Quantification kit. Each immunoSEQ 96-well plate was sequenced on its own single-read 150-cycle Illumina NextSeq 550 flow cell. In the paper's pipeline: Because only junctional sequences without quality scores were contained in the immunoSEQ output, filtering matching that applied to full-length reads could not be performed. To assign V/J genes and CDR3, sequences were annotated against IMGT germline references using PyIR, a Python wrapper for IgBLAST v1.9. Reads with weak V/J assignments (E-value above 1e-6), missing CDR3, stop codons, out-of-frame junctions, or ambiguous translated residues were removed. V3J clonotypes were defined as sequences sharing an identical inferred V gene, J gene, and CDR3 amino acid sequence. Percentage overlap between repertoires was calculated by dividing the number of shared unique clonotypes by the size of the smaller repertoire. RTK rarefaction, the Chao1 estimator, and Recon v2.1 estimates of unobserved clonotypes were used to assess repertoire richness. For all TCRbeta clonotypes obtained by the gDNA method from several donors, generation probabilities were computed with OLGA. TCRdb carries this immuneACCESS record with in-frame sequences only. Its versions omit some clonotypes, under half of them owing to an unresolved V gene in the studies checked, with the rest unexplained. The DNA gave D and trimming, while V, J and clone size come from that table. The sample data list 300,000 to 400,000 clones, and less than 75% of these were observed just once. The top ten constitute under 11% of the sample.

This chain is built from TRBV7-9 and TRBJ2-5, with TRBD2 matching 10 junction bases. This TCR was recovered from a man aged 30 to 45 in good health. Sample: memory CD4+ T cells sorted from blood. The sample's cell subset or site label, in plain terms: CD45RA-negative fraction. At the DNA level, the sequence is TGTGCCAGCAGCTTAGGACGACTAGCGGGAGAGACCCAGTACTTC. This translates into CASSLGRLAGETQYF. The CDR3 plus the reference TRBV7-9 and TRBJ2-5 genes for the other parts give the full variable domain: DTGVSQNPRHKITKRGQNVTFRCDPISEHNRLYWYRQTLGQGPEFLTYFQNEAQLEKSRLLSDRFSAERPKGSFSTLEIQRTEQGDSAMYLCASSLGRLAGETQYFGPGTRLLVL.